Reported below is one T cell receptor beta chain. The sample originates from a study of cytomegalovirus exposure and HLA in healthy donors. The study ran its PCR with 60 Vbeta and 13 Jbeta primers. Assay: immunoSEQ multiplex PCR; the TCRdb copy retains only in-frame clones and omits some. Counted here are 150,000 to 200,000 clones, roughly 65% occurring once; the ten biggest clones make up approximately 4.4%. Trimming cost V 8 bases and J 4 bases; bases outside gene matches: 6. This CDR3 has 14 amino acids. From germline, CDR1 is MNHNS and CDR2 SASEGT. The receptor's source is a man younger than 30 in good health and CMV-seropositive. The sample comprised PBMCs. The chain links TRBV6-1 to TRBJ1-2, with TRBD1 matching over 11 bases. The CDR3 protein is CASFRDRGAYGYTF. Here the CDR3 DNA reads TGTGCCAGCTTTCGGGACAGGGGGGCCTATGGCTACACCTTC.